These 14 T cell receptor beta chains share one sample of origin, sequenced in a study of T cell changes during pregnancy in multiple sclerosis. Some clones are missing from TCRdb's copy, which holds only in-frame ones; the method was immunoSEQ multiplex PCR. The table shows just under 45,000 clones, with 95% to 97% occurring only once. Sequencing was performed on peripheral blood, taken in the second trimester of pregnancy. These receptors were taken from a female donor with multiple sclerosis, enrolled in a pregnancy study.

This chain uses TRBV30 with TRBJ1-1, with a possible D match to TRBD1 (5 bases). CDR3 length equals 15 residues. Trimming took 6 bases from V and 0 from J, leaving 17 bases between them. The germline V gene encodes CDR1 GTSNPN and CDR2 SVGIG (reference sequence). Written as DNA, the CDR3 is TGTGCCTGCTCCGCCCGGGGGATTATGAACACTGAAGCTTTCTTT. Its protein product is CACSARGIMNTEAFF.

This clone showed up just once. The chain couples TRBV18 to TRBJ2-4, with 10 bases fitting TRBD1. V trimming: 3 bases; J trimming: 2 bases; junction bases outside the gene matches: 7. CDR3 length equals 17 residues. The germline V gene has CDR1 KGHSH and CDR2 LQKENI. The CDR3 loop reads CASSPADRGQTKNIQYF. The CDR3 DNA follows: TGTGCCAGCTCACCGGCAGACAGGGGGCAAACCAAAAACATTCAGTACTTC. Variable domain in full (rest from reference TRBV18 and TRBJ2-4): NAGVMQNPRHLVRRRGQEARLRCSPMKGHSHVYWYRQLPEEGLKFMVYLQKENIIDESGMPKERFSAEFPKEGPSILRIQQVVRGDSAAYFCASSPADRGQTKNIQYFGAGTRLSVL.

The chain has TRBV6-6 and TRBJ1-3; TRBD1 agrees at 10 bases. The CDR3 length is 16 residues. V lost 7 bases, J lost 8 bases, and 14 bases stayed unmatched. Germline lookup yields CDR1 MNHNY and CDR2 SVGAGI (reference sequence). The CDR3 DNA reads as TGTGCCAGCACCACAAGGGGGACAGGGGTTTGGGACACCATATATTTT. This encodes CASTTRGTGVWDTIYF.

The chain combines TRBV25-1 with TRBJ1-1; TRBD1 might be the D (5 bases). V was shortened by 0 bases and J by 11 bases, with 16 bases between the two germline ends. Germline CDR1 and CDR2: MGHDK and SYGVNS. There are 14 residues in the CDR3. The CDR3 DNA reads TGTGCCAGCAGTGAATATTCCACAGGTGGGGGGGCTTTCTTT. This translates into CASSEYSTGGGAFF.

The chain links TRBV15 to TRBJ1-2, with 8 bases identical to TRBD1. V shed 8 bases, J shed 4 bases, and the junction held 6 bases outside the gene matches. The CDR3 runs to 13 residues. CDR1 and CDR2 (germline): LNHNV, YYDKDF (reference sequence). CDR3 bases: TGTGCCACCGGAACAGGGGGTACCTATGGCTACACCTTC. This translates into CATGTGGTYGYTF.

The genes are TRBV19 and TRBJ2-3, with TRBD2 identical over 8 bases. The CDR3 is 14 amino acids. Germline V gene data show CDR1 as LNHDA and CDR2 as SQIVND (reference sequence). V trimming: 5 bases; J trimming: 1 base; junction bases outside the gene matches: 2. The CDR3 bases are TGTGCCAGTAGTTTGGGACTAGGCACAGATACGCAGTATTTT. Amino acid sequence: CASSLGLGTDTQYF. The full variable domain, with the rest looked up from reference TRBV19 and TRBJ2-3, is DGGITQSPKYLFRKEGQNVTLSCEQNLNHDAMYWYRQDPGQGLRLIYYSQIVNDFQKGDIAEGYSVSREKKESFPLTVTSAQKNPTAFYLCASSLGLGTDTQYFGPGTRLTVL.

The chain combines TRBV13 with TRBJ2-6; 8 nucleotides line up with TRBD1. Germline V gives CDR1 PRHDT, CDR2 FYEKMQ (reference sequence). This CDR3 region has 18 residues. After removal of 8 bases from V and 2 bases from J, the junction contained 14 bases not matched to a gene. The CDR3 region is CASGSHVTGVTGANVLTF. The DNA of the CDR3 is TGTGCCAGCGGATCCCATGTGACAGGGGTGACTGGGGCCAACGTCCTGACTTTC.

The CDR3 DNA reads TGTGCCAGCAGCGTAGGGGCAGGGCCCCTCGGCTACACCTTC. It is translated as CASSVGAGPLGYTF. This rearrangement joins TRBV9 to TRBJ1-2; maybe TRBD1 (5 bases). The ends were cut back, 0 bases at V and 8 bases at J, with 14 bases in the middle. The CDR3 is made up of 14 amino acids. The V gene's germline CDR1 is SGDLS and CDR2 YYNGEE.

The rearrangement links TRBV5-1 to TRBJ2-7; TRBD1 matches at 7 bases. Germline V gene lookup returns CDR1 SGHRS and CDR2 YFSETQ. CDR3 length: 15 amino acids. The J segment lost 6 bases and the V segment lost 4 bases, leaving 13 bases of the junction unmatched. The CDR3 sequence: CASSPGTARRREQYF. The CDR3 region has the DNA TGCGCCAGCAGCCCCGGGACAGCGAGGCGGCGCGAGCAGTACTTC.

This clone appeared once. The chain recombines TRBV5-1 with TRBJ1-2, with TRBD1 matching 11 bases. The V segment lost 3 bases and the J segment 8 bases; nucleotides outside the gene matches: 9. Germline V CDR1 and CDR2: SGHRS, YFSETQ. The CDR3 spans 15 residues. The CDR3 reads CASSSPGTGGLGYTF. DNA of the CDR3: TGCGCCAGCAGCTCCCCCGGGACAGGGGGTTTAGGCTACACCTTC.

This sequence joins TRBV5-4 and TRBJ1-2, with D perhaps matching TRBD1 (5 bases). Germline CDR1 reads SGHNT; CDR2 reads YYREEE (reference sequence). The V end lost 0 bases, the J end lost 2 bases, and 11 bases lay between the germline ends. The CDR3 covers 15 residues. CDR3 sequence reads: CASSLVWKGNYGYTF. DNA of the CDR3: TGTGCCAGCAGCTTGGTTTGGAAGGGGAACTATGGCTACACCTTC. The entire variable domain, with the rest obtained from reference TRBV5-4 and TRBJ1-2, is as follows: ETGVTQSPTHLIKTRGQQVTLRCSSQSGHNTVSWYQQALGQGPQFIFQYYREEENGRGNFPPRFSGLQFPNYSSELNVNALELDDSALYLCASSLVWKGNYGYTFGSGTRLTVV.

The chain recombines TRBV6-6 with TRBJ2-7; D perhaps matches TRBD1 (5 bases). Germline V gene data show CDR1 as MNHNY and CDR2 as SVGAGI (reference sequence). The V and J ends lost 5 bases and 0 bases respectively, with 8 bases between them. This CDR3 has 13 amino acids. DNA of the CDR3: TGTGCCAGCAGTCCAGGGAACTCCTACGAGCAGTACTTC. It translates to CASSPGNSYEQYF.

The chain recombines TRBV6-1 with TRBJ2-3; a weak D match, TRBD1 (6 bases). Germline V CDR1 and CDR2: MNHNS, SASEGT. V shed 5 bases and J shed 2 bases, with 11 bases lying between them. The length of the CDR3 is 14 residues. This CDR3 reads CASSSDSLTDTQYF. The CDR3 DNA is TGTGCCAGCAGTTCGGACAGCCTCACAGATACGCAGTATTTT.

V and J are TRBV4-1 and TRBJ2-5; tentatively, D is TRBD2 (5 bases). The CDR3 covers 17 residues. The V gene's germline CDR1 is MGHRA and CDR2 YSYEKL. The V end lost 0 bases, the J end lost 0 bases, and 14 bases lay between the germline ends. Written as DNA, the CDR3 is TGCGCCAGCAGCCAAGACAGGAGCGGTGAGTACCAAGAGACCCAGTACTTC. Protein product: CASSQDRSGEYQETQYF.